One sample yielded the 15 T cell receptor beta chains listed below, sequenced in a study of T cell responses to AZD1222 COVID-19 vaccine. The assay was immunoSEQ multiplex PCR, and TCRdb's table has in-frame clones only and misses some. In the table there are roughly 200,000 clones, about 89% of which are singletons. The starting material was peripheral blood, obtained 28 days after the second AZD1222 dose. The receptors stem from an adult who received the AZD1222 COVID-19 vaccine.

This chain uses TRBV7-2 with TRBJ1-2; the match to TRBD1 covers 9 bases. Trimming cost V 8 bases and J 4 bases; bases outside gene matches: 8. There are 14 residues in the CDR3. Germline lookup yields CDR1 SGHTA and CDR2 FQGNSA. DNA of the CDR3: TGTGCCAGCGAGATAGGACAGGGGATCTATGGCTACACCTTC. It translates to CASEIGQGIYGYTF.

CDR3: CASSRRQDSSYNEQFF. In DNA, the CDR3 is TGTGCCAGCAGCAGACGACAGGATAGCTCCTACAATGAGCAGTTCTTC. The genes are TRBV11-2 and TRBJ2-1; a possible D gene is TRBD1 (6 bases). Per germline, CDR1 SGHAT and CDR2 FQNNGV. This CDR3 spans 16 amino acids. The V gene lost 5 bases and the J gene lost 0 bases, with 14 bases spanning the gap. Using reference TRBV11-2 and TRBJ2-1 for the parts outside the CDR3, the full variable domain is EAGVAQSPRYKIIEKRQSVAFWCNPISGHATLYWYQQILGQGPKLLIQFQNNGVVDDSQLPKDRFSAERLKGVDSTLKIQPAKLEDSAVYLCASSRRQDSSYNEQFFGPGTRLTVL.

In its sample, this clone was seen once. This chain uses TRBV28 with TRBJ2-2; 11 bases match TRBD1. Germline assignment: CDR1 MDHEN and CDR2 SYDVKM. The junction had 5 bases not matched to a gene; V was cut back by 5 bases and J by 6 bases. The CDR3 is 15 residues long. CDR3 sequence: CASSLGQGAAGELFF. In DNA form, the CDR3 reads TGTGCCAGCAGTCTAGGACAGGGGGCAGCCGGGGAGCTGTTTTTT. The whole variable domain, remainder taken from reference TRBV28 and TRBJ2-2, is DVKVTQSSRYLVKRTGEKVFLECVQDMDHENMFWYRQDPGLGLRLIYFSYDVKMKEKGDIPEGYSVSREKKERFSLILESASTNQTSMYLCASSLGQGAAGELFFGEGSRLTVL.

The rearrangement links TRBV19 to TRBJ1-1, with unresolved D. Trimming shortened V by 2 bases and J by 7 bases, and 5 bases separated the two germline ends. CDR1 is LNHDA, CDR2 SQIVND, per germline (reference sequence). This CDR3 is built from 11 residues. CDR3 protein: CASSIPGEAFF. CDR3 sequence (DNA): TGTGCCAGTAGTATACCTGGTGAAGCTTTCTTT. The complete variable domain, with remaining parts taken from reference TRBV19 and TRBJ1-1, reads DGGITQSPKYLFRKEGQNVTLSCEQNLNHDAMYWYRQDPGQGLRLIYYSQIVNDFQKGDIAEGYSVSREKKESFPLTVTSAQKNPTAFYLCASSIPGEAFFGQGTRLTVV.

The chain combines TRBV21-1 with TRBJ2-1; the listed D gene, TRBD2, was not tested against the DNA. TRBV21-1 is assigned pseudogene status. This CDR3 has 15 residues. The CDR3 loop is CASSKVASSYNEQFF. The CDR3 nucleotides read TGTGCCAGCAGCAAAGTCGCGAGCTCCTACAATGAGCAGTTCTTC.

V is TRBV29-1 and J is TRBJ1-2; no clear D. V was shortened by 6 bases and J by 8 bases, with 19 bases between the two germline ends. CDR1 and CDR2 from the germline V gene are SQVTM and ANQGSEA. The CDR3 covers 13 residues. The CDR3 protein is CSVAPRASGGYTF. The CDR3 region has the DNA TGCAGCGTGGCACCCCGGGCCTCTGGGGGCTACACCTTC.

V is TRBV6-5 and J is TRBJ1-1; D unresolved. This CDR3 is built from 13 residues. Germline V gene sequence: CDR1 MNHEY, CDR2 SVGAGI. Trimming took off 2 bases at V and 2 bases at J, with 6 bases between the two ends. The CDR3 DNA reads as TGTGCCAGCAGTTACAACAGCAACACTGAAGCTTTCTTT. It specifies CASSYNSNTEAFF.

The chain joins TRBV15 to TRBJ1-5; D is possibly TRBD1 (5 bases). The germline V gene has CDR1 LNHNV and CDR2 YYDKDF (reference sequence). The CDR3 has 15 amino acids. Between the trimmed V and J ends, which lost 3 bases and 0 bases, there was a span of 9 bases. The CDR3 loop reads CATSSARVSNQPQHF. The CDR3 DNA reads as TGTGCCACCAGCAGTGCCAGGGTTAGCAATCAGCCCCAGCATTTT.

The chain links TRBV18 to TRBJ2-7; 9 bases fit TRBD1. Trimming cost V 3 bases and J 4 bases; bases outside gene matches: 7. This CDR3 spans 15 amino acids. Germline V gene sequence: CDR1 KGHSH, CDR2 LQKENI. CDR3 amino acids: CASSPPTGGIYEQYF. CDR3 DNA sequence: TGTGCCAGCTCACCGCCGACAGGGGGAATTTACGAGCAGTACTTC.

The CDR3 DNA follows: TGTGCCAGCAGCCCCACGGCAGGGGTCGAGGGCGAGCAGTACTTC. It codes for CASSPTAGVEGEQYF. The chain couples TRBV11-2 to TRBJ2-7; possibly TRBD1 for D (6 bases). The CDR3 covers 15 residues. Germline values: CDR1 SGHAT, CDR2 FQNNGV. Trimming stripped 5 bases from V and 6 bases from J, with 20 bases between. Using reference TRBV11-2 and TRBJ2-7 for the parts outside the CDR3, the full variable domain is EAGVAQSPRYKIIEKRQSVAFWCNPISGHATLYWYQQILGQGPKLLIQFQNNGVVDDSQLPKDRFSAERLKGVDSTLKIQPAKLEDSAVYLCASSPTAGVEGEQYFGPGTRLTVT.

The rearrangement uses TRBV9 and TRBJ2-3, with 7 bases matching TRBD2. Germline values: CDR1 SGDLS, CDR2 YYNGEE. CDR3 length equals 15 residues. The junction had 9 bases not matched to a gene; V was cut back by 4 bases and J by 4 bases. The CDR3 nucleotides read TGTGCCAGCAGCCCCGCCGGGAGGAGGGCAGATACGCAGTATTTT. This encodes CASSPAGRRADTQYF.

This chain uses TRBV28 with TRBJ1-1, with TRBD1 matching over 7 bases. CDR1 MDHEN and CDR2 SYDVKM come from the germline V gene. V was clipped by 7 bases and J by 4 bases; unmatched bases: 9. This CDR3 has 14 residues. CDR3 coding DNA: TGTGCCAGCAATAAAAACAGGGGTATCACTGAAGCTTTCTTT. It codes for CASNKNRGITEAFF.

The genes are TRBV9 and TRBJ1-4, with D perhaps TRBD1 (5 bases). The CDR3 has 15 residues. V gave up 4 bases and J gave up 4 bases, with 14 bases separating them. Looked up from germline, CDR1 is SGDLS and CDR2 is YYNGEE. CDR3 loop: CASSHRGDRNEKLFF. In DNA form, the CDR3 reads TGTGCCAGCAGCCATCGGGGGGATCGTAATGAAAAACTGTTTTTT. The full variable domain, rest sourced from reference TRBV9 and TRBJ1-4, is DSGVTQTPKHLITATGQRVTLRCSPRSGDLSVYWYQQSLDQGLQFLIQYYNGEERAKGNILERFSAQQFPDLHSELNLSSLELGDSALYFCASSHRGDRNEKLFFGSGTQLSVL.

The chain has TRBV30 and TRBJ1-5; D gene unclear. This CDR3 region has 13 residues. Trimming took off 1 base at V and 0 bases at J, with 4 bases between the two ends. Per germline, CDR1 GTSNPN and CDR2 SVGIG (reference sequence). CDR3 nucleotide sequence: TGTGCCTGGAGTGGCACTAGCAATCAGCCCCAGCATTTT. Amino acid sequence: CAWSGTSNQPQHF.

This clone appeared once. The rearrangement links TRBV10-3 to TRBJ1-3; D gene uncertain. Germline CDR1 is ENHRY and CDR2 is SYGVKD. CDR3 size: 16 residues. Trimming shortened V by 6 bases and J by 0 bases, and 15 bases separated the two germline ends. The CDR3: CAISRGEGLSGNTIYF. CDR3 nucleotide sequence: TGTGCCATCAGCCGGGGTGAAGGGCTCTCTGGAAACACCATATATTTT.